These T cell receptor beta chains were read from a single sample in a study of blood T cell repertoires in COVID-19. The method was immunoSEQ multiplex PCR; TCRdb's version includes in-frame clones alone and lacks a portion of them. The sample consists of fewer than 250,000 clones, over 75% of them appearing once. The sample consisted of peripheral blood. These receptor sequences come from a woman in her forties or fifties with acute or convalescent COVID-19. Each CDR3 is given with its conserved first and last residue. D genes are given only for firm matches. Rows give clone size only sometimes, using once, few, many, or a class for an expanded clone.

J gene	clone size	V gene	D gene	CDR3 protein	CDR3 DNA
TRBJ1-1	-	TRBV28	-	CASSLLGRATEAFF	TGTGCCAGCAGTTTATTAGGCAGGGCAACTGAAGCTTTCTTT
TRBJ2-7	few	TRBV7-2	TRBD1	CASSPGQGTYEQYF	TGTGCCAGCAGCCCTGGACAGGGCACCTACGAGCAGTACTTC
TRBJ2-7	-	TRBV20-1	-	CSASGPGDSYEQYF	TGCAGTGCTAGTGGGCCGGGGGACTCCTACGAGCAGTACTTC
TRBJ1-6	-	TRBV6-6	TRBD1	CASRDGQVNHSPLHF	TGTGCCAGCAGGGATGGACAGGTCAACCATTCACCCCTCCACTTT
TRBJ2-7	once	TRBV3-1/TRBV3-2	-	CASSRQQGYEQYF	TGTGCCAGCAGCCGACAACAGGGTTACGAGCAGTACTTC
TRBJ1-1	-	TRBV18	TRBD1	CASSSTGGAGTEAFF	TGTGCCAGCTCATCCACAGGGGGCGCAGGTACTGAAGCTTTCTTT
TRBJ1-6	-	TRBV28	TRBD1	CASTPRDRGSPLHF	TGTGCCAGCACCCCTCGGGACAGGGGTTCACCCCTCCACTTT
TRBJ1-2	-	TRBV25-1	TRBD1	CASSGNRGQNYGYTF	TGTGCCAGCAGTGGGAACAGGGGTCAGAACTATGGCTACACCTTC
TRBJ2-7	-	TRBV5-6	TRBD1	CASSLIGQGIPYEQYF	TGTGCCAGCAGCTTGATCGGACAGGGAATTCCCTACGAGCAGTACTTC
TRBJ2-7	-	TRBV18	-	CASSPSLETSAYEQYF	TGTGCCAGCTCACCATCCCTGGAGACTAGTGCTTACGAGCAGTACTTC
TRBJ2-7	-	TRBV6-6	-	CASSTDRYEQYF	TGTGCCAGCAGCACCGACAGGTACGAGCAGTACTTC
TRBJ2-7	-	TRBV5-1	TRBD1	CASSINPAGGEQYF	TGCGCCAGCAGCATAAACCCGGCAGGGGGAGAGCAGTACTTC
TRBJ1-2	-	TRBV9	TRBD1	CASSDLTGGWGYTF	TGTGCCAGCAGCGATCTGACAGGGGGATGGGGCTACACCTTC
TRBJ2-2	-	TRBV7-2	-	CASSLRGQPPTGELFF	TGTGCCAGCAGCTTAAGAGGCCAGCCCCCCACCGGGGAGCTGTTTTTT
TRBJ2-3	-	TRBV6-1	TRBD2	CASSEEEATSGWSDTQYF	TGTGCCAGCAGTGAAGAAGAAGCGACTAGCGGGTGGTCAGATACGCAGTATTTT
TRBJ1-5	-	TRBV19	TRBD1	CASSITNRGRRQPQHF	TGTGCCAGTAGTATTACCAACAGGGGGAGGCGGCAGCCCCAGCATTTT
TRBJ1-5	-	TRBV19	TRBD1	CASSPGQGDQPQHF	TGTGCCAGTAGCCCCGGACAGGGTGATCAGCCCCAGCATTTT
TRBJ1-6	-	TRBV5-1	-	CASSSQGSGESPLHF	TGCGCCAGCAGTTCACAGGGATCCGGGGAGTCACCCCTCCACTTT
TRBJ1-2	-	TRBV15	TRBD1	CATSRVRTGYYGYTF	TGTGCCACCAGCAGAGTCCGGACAGGGTACTATGGCTACACCTTC
TRBJ2-1	-	TRBV2	-	CASSPDTGWGEQFF	TGTGCCAGCAGCCCTGACACAGGTTGGGGTGAGCAGTTCTTC
TRBJ2-1	-	TRBV6-1	-	CASSEEVSRYNEKERFF	TGTGCCAGCAGTGAAGAGGTTTCACGTTATAACGAAAAAGAGCGGTTCTTC
TRBJ2-7	-	TRBV6-5	TRBD1	CASSYSWDRVKEQYF	TGTGCCAGCAGTTACTCATGGGACAGGGTGAAGGAGCAGTACTTC
TRBJ2-7	-	TRBV5-1	-	CASSARTAPHEQYF	TGCGCCAGCAGCGCCCGGACAGCCCCCCACGAGCAGTACTTC
TRBJ1-5	-	TRBV7-2	-	CASSPWAGGNQPQHF	TGTGCCAGCAGCCCATGGGCAGGGGGCAATCAGCCCCAGCATTTT
TRBJ2-2	-	TRBV12-3/TRBV12-4	-	CASSTSNTGELFF	TGTGCCAGCAGTACTTCCAACACCGGGGAGCTGTTTTTT
TRBJ1-4	-	TRBV5-1	TRBD1	CASSRRQGANEKLFF	TGCGCCAGCAGCCGTCGACAGGGGGCTAATGAAAAACTGTTTTTT
TRBJ1-5	-	TRBV19	TRBD1	CASSISTGGLQPQHF	TGTGCCAGTAGTATCAGCACAGGGGGCCTTCAGCCCCAGCATTTT
TRBJ2-5	-	TRBV27	TRBD2	CASSLGLGVAGGETQYF	TGTGCCAGCAGTCTGGGGCTCGGCGTAGCGGGAGGAGAGACCCAGTACTTC
TRBJ2-1	once	TRBV23-1	TRBD2	CASSQDGGATNEQFF	TGCGCCAGCAGTCAAGACGGGGGGGCCACCAATGAGCAGTTCTTC
TRBJ2-2	-	TRBV12-3/TRBV12-4	-	CASSQDSPGELFF	TGTGCCAGCAGCCAGGACAGCCCCGGGGAGCTGTTTTTT
TRBJ2-7	few	TRBV9	-	CASSPTNSFEQYF	TGTGCCAGCAGCCCCACCAATAGTTTCGAGCAGTACTTC
TRBJ2-7	-	TRBV30	TRBD1	CAWNRDRGEYEQYF	TGTGCCTGGAATCGGGACAGGGGGGAATACGAGCAGTACTTC
TRBJ1-2	-	TRBV2	-	CASSEVINGYTF	TGTGCCAGCAGTGAAGTCATCAATGGCTACACCTTC
TRBJ1-5	once	TRBV3-1/TRBV3-2	-	CASSQGTALNQPQHF	TGTGCCAGCAGCCAAGGGACAGCCCTTAATCAGCCCCAGCATTTT
TRBJ2-3	-	TRBV14	-	CASSVLLADTQYF	TGTGCCAGCAGCGTCCTTCTTGCGGATACGCAGTATTTT
TRBJ2-3	-	TRBV18	TRBD2	CASAIGLASGDTQYF	TGTGCCAGCGCTATCGGACTAGCGTCGGGAGATACGCAGTATTTT
TRBJ1-1	-	TRBV3-1/TRBV3-2	-	CASSSRVRDTEAFF	TGTGCCAGCAGCAGCCGGGTGAGGGACACTGAAGCTTTCTTT
TRBJ2-1	-	TRBV7-8	-	CASSRQVSYNEQFF	TGTGCCAGCAGCCGACAGGTCTCCTACAATGAGCAGTTCTTC
TRBJ1-2	-	TRBV28	TRBD1	CASRVDRARAGGYTF	TGTGCCAGCAGGGTAGACAGGGCAAGGGCGGGAGGCTACACCTTC
TRBJ2-1	few	TRBV29-1	TRBD2	CSVAAGGAYNEQFF	TGCAGCGTTGCGGCGGGAGGTGCCTACAATGAGCAGTTCTTC
TRBJ2-2	-	TRBV9	-	CASSVRGNTGELFF	TGTGCCAGCAGTGTCAGGGGGAACACCGGGGAGCTGTTTTTT
TRBJ1-4	-	TRBV13	TRBD1	CASSLAGQGPLFF	TGTGCCAGCAGCTTAGCGGGACAGGGTCCACTGTTTTTT
TRBJ2-3	-	TRBV29-1	-	CSVEDTQGTDTQYF	TGCAGCGTTGAAGACACCCAGGGCACAGATACGCAGTATTTT
TRBJ1-6	-	TRBV30	-	CAWARGSNSPLHF	TGTGCCTGGGCGCGGGGGTCCAATTCACCCCTCCACTTT
TRBJ2-3	-	TRBV15	TRBD1	CATSRSPTGNFADTQYF	TGTGCCACCAGCAGATCTCCGACAGGGAATTTCGCAGATACGCAGTATTTT
TRBJ2-1	-	TRBV29-1	TRBD2	CSVEKREGRKEQFF	TGCAGCGTTGAGAAACGGGAGGGCCGGAAAGAGCAGTTCTTC
TRBJ2-7	-	TRBV29-1	TRBD1	CSVGHQGAGEQYF	TGCAGCGTTGGGCATCAGGGGGCGGGGGAGCAGTACTTC
TRBJ2-7	-	TRBV29-1	-	CSVVEGMRYEQYF	TGCAGCGTTGTTGAGGGAATGCGGTACGAGCAGTACTTC
TRBJ2-7	-	TRBV6-2/TRBV6-3	TRBD2	CASSGSKGLVSEQYF	TGTGCCAGCAGTGGATCGAAGGGACTAGTATCCGAGCAGTACTTC
TRBJ2-1	once	TRBV12-3/TRBV12-4	-	CASSLRLANEQFF	TGTGCCAGCAGTTTAAGGCTAGCCAATGAGCAGTTCTTC
TRBJ2-3	once	TRBV6-5	TRBD2	CASSFSGARSDTQYF	TGTGCCAGCAGCTTTAGCGGGGCTAGGTCAGATACGCAGTATTTT
TRBJ2-7	-	TRBV4-3	-	CASSQERASGEQYF	TGCGCCAGCAGCCAAGAACGGGCGAGCGGCGAGCAGTACTTC
TRBJ2-7	-	TRBV7-8	TRBD1	CASSLIRTGPYEQYF	TGTGCCAGCAGCTTAATTCGGACAGGACCCTACGAGCAGTACTTC